This is a list of T cell receptor beta chains from one sample in a study of blood T cell repertoires in COVID-19. Generated by immunoSEQ multiplex PCR, the TCRdb table keeps only in-frame clones and is missing some. The sample comprises 100,000 to 150,000 clones, more than 60% of which are singletons, and roughly 6.2% rests with the top ten. The material sequenced was peripheral blood. All receptors come from a man aged 70 or older with acute or convalescent COVID-19. CDR3s leave out the opening cysteine and the closing phenylalanine or tryptophan. D genes are given only for firm matches.

d_gene: NA; v_gene: TRBV5-1; CDR3aa: ASSSDGSSYEQY
d_gene: TRBD1; v_gene: TRBV2; CDR3aa: ASRADREYSPLH
d_gene: TRBD2; v_gene: TRBV2; CDR3aa: ASTAGGLSEQF
d_gene: NA; v_gene: TRBV9; CDR3aa: ASSPSVGALAQY
d_gene: NA; v_gene: TRBV2; CDR3aa: ASSPSESYEQY
d_gene: TRBD1; v_gene: TRBV15; CDR3aa: ATSFGQGALNTEAF
d_gene: NA; v_gene: TRBV6-2/TRBV6-3; CDR3aa: ASSYSTPGETKNIQY
d_gene: NA; v_gene: TRBV3-1/TRBV3-2; CDR3aa: ASSRGQNTEAF
d_gene: TRBD1; v_gene: TRBV28; CDR3aa: ASSLRGQVFSTYEQY
d_gene: NA; v_gene: TRBV9; CDR3aa: ASSPQGGETQY
d_gene: NA; v_gene: TRBV5-4; CDR3aa: ASSLQAGIGGNTIY
d_gene: NA; v_gene: TRBV4-1; CDR3aa: ASSQDRVAYDYGYT
d_gene: TRBD2; v_gene: TRBV7-8; CDR3aa: ASSVTSGRSGELF
d_gene: NA; v_gene: TRBV9; CDR3aa: ASSVDQEGGYT
d_gene: TRBD1; v_gene: TRBV5-1; CDR3aa: ASSPPGQGGREQY
d_gene: NA; v_gene: TRBV7-2; CDR3aa: ASSLIGGHYEQY
d_gene: NA; v_gene: TRBV19; CDR3aa: ASSRGGFRETQY
d_gene: TRBD2; v_gene: TRBV5-1; CDR3aa: ASSYSGRGGRNEQF
d_gene: TRBD1; v_gene: TRBV9; CDR3aa: LGGRGHNQPQH
d_gene: TRBD2; v_gene: TRBV5-1; CDR3aa: ASSLEERGEQY
d_gene: NA; v_gene: TRBV18; CDR3aa: ASSPNAGRSEKLF
d_gene: TRBD1; v_gene: TRBV7-2; CDR3aa: ASSRTGATNYGYT
d_gene: TRBD1; v_gene: TRBV5-1; CDR3aa: ASSPTGGSYEQY
d_gene: TRBD2; v_gene: TRBV28; CDR3aa: ASGPTSGLYEQY
d_gene: NA; v_gene: TRBV5-6; CDR3aa: ASSLGQGPYEQY
d_gene: TRBD1; v_gene: TRBV5-1; CDR3aa: ASSSTGGDTEAF
d_gene: TRBD1; v_gene: TRBV6-6; CDR3aa: ASSSGTGVTYEQY
d_gene: TRBD1; v_gene: TRBV7-9; CDR3aa: AGRRGQGTGELF
d_gene: TRBD2; v_gene: TRBV7-6; CDR3aa: ASSLEIAGARTGELF
d_gene: TRBD1; v_gene: TRBV11-1; CDR3aa: ASSVDRNEKLF
d_gene: TRBD2; v_gene: TRBV7-9; CDR3aa: ASSTGGYSADTQY
d_gene: NA; v_gene: TRBV11-3; CDR3aa: ASSLEGIGGSNEQF
d_gene: NA; v_gene: TRBV28; CDR3aa: ASSPVSDEQF
d_gene: NA; v_gene: TRBV13; CDR3aa: ASSLQGLDQPQH
d_gene: NA; v_gene: TRBV5-8; CDR3aa: ASSLAGEDTQY
d_gene: NA; v_gene: TRBV11-3; CDR3aa: ASSPGGLYNEQF
d_gene: TRBD1; v_gene: TRBV6-5; CDR3aa: ASSNRGREKLF
d_gene: NA; v_gene: TRBV12-2; CDR3aa: ASRLGGKERGGTDTQY
d_gene: TRBD1; v_gene: TRBV11-3; CDR3aa: ASSLAGTGPQETQY